This is a list of T cell receptor beta chains from one sample in a study of blood T cell repertoires in COVID-19. The method was immunoSEQ multiplex PCR; TCRdb's version includes in-frame clones alone and lacks a portion of them. The sample consists of a few hundred thousand clones, about 89% of them appearing once. Sequenced input: peripheral blood. The receptors were sampled from a woman in her 50s who had recovered from COVID-19. The CDR3 runs from the conserved cysteine through the conserved F or W. The order of the fields is D gene, clone size, V gene, J gene, CDR3 protein, CDR3 DNA. The D gene is left open where the match is weak. The size of a clone is reported for some rows only, either as once, few or many, or as a class for expanded clones.

d_gene: TRBD2
abundance: -
v_gene: TRBV3-1/TRBV3-2
j_gene: TRBJ2-7
CDR3aa: CASSRPSGGYEQYF
CDR3nt: TGTGCCAGCAGCCGCCCTAGCGGGGGCTACGAGCAGTACTTC

d_gene: -
abundance: -
v_gene: TRBV14
j_gene: TRBJ2-7
CDR3aa: CASSRQGLLSYEQYF
CDR3nt: TGTGCCAGCAGCCGGCAGGGACTGCTCTCCTACGAGCAGTACTTC

d_gene: TRBD1
abundance: -
v_gene: TRBV4-3
j_gene: TRBJ2-1
CDR3aa: CASSQDPGQAGVNEQFF
CDR3nt: TGCGCCAGCAGCCAAGATCCGGGACAGGCCGGGGTAAATGAGCAGTTCTTC

d_gene: TRBD2
abundance: -
v_gene: TRBV6-5
j_gene: TRBJ2-5
CDR3aa: CASIWASGIQETQYF
CDR3nt: TGTGCCAGCATCTGGGCTAGCGGTATCCAAGAGACCCAGTACTTC

d_gene: -
abundance: -
v_gene: TRBV4-1
j_gene: TRBJ2-3
CDR3aa: CASSLRRTTSTDTQYF
CDR3nt: TGCGCCAGCAGCCTTCGACGGACTACTAGCACAGATACGCAGTATTTT

d_gene: TRBD1
abundance: -
v_gene: TRBV7-2
j_gene: TRBJ1-2
CDR3aa: CASSPQGEGNYGYTF
CDR3nt: TGTGCCAGCAGCCCACAGGGGGAAGGAAACTATGGCTACACCTTC

d_gene: -
abundance: -
v_gene: TRBV7-9
j_gene: TRBJ1-2
CDR3aa: CASSTRTSTGYGYTF
CDR3nt: TGTGCCAGCAGCACCCGTACCTCGACAGGCTATGGCTACACCTTC

d_gene: -
abundance: -
v_gene: TRBV7-2
j_gene: TRBJ2-3
CDR3aa: CASRAIPQDTQYF
CDR3nt: TGTGCCAGCAGAGCAATTCCCCAAGATACGCAGTATTTT

d_gene: TRBD2
abundance: -
v_gene: TRBV5-1
j_gene: TRBJ2-1
CDR3aa: CASSWGLAGGDPRKEQFF
CDR3nt: TGCGCCAGCAGCTGGGGACTAGCGGGAGGGGACCCCCGGAAGGAGCAGTTCTTC

d_gene: TRBD1
abundance: -
v_gene: TRBV5-4
j_gene: TRBJ2-2
CDR3aa: CASRPAGGNTGELFF
CDR3nt: TGTGCCAGCAGACCAGCAGGGGGGAACACCGGGGAGCTGTTTTTT

d_gene: -
abundance: -
v_gene: TRBV28
j_gene: TRBJ1-5
CDR3aa: CASSQNRQPQHF
CDR3nt: TGTGCCAGCAGTCAGAACAGGCAGCCCCAGCATTTT

d_gene: TRBD2
abundance: -
v_gene: TRBV28
j_gene: TRBJ2-7
CDR3aa: CASRPPGGAYEQYF
CDR3nt: TGTGCCAGCAGACCTCCTGGGGGGGCCTACGAGCAGTACTTC

d_gene: TRBD1
abundance: once
v_gene: TRBV5-4
j_gene: TRBJ2-5
CDR3aa: CASSLTGGLGETQYF
CDR3nt: TGTGCCAGCAGCTTGACAGGGGGTTTAGGGGAGACCCAGTACTTC

d_gene: -
abundance: -
v_gene: TRBV7-8
j_gene: TRBJ2-1
CDR3aa: CASSPRLSSYNEQFF
CDR3nt: TGTGCCAGCAGCCCTCGACTGAGCTCCTACAATGAGCAGTTCTTC

d_gene: -
abundance: -
v_gene: TRBV4-2
j_gene: TRBJ2-1
CDR3aa: CASSQELASHYNEQFF
CDR3nt: TGTGCCAGCAGCCAAGAGCTAGCGAGCCACTACAATGAGCAGTTCTTC

d_gene: -
abundance: -
v_gene: TRBV6-5
j_gene: TRBJ1-2
CDR3aa: CASSRQIPNYGYTF
CDR3nt: TGTGCCAGCAGCAGACAGATCCCTAACTATGGCTACACCTTC

d_gene: TRBD1
abundance: -
v_gene: TRBV2
j_gene: TRBJ2-1
CDR3aa: CASRTGGSYNEQFF
CDR3nt: TGTGCCAGCAGAACAGGGGGCAGCTACAATGAGCAGTTCTTC

d_gene: -
abundance: few
v_gene: TRBV27
j_gene: TRBJ2-7
CDR3aa: CASSPKQGSYEQYF
CDR3nt: TGTGCCAGCAGTCCTAAACAGGGATCCTACGAGCAGTACTTC

d_gene: -
abundance: -
v_gene: TRBV19
j_gene: TRBJ2-7
CDR3aa: CASRTNEDSYEQYF
CDR3nt: TGTGCCAGTAGGACAAACGAGGACAGCTACGAGCAGTACTTC

d_gene: -
abundance: -
v_gene: TRBV11-2
j_gene: TRBJ2-3
CDR3aa: CASSSFFGGGDTQYF
CDR3nt: TGTGCCAGCAGCTCATTTTTTGGGGGCGGGGATACGCAGTATTTT

d_gene: TRBD1
abundance: -
v_gene: TRBV30
j_gene: TRBJ1-4
CDR3aa: CAWSTGQGAEIGEKLFF
CDR3nt: TGTGCCTGGAGTACCGGACAGGGGGCAGAGATAGGTGAAAAACTGTTTTTT

d_gene: -
abundance: -
v_gene: TRBV15
j_gene: TRBJ1-5
CDR3aa: CATSRDLGRGQPQHF
CDR3nt: TGTGCCACCAGCAGAGATCTGGGGAGAGGTCAGCCCCAGCATTTT

d_gene: -
abundance: -
v_gene: TRBV5-6
j_gene: TRBJ2-3
CDR3aa: CASSFGAGRSTDTQYF
CDR3nt: TGTGCCAGCAGCTTTGGTGCGGGGAGGTCTACAGATACGCAGTATTTT

d_gene: -
abundance: -
v_gene: TRBV2
j_gene: TRBJ2-2
CDR3aa: CASRFSTGWSGELFF
CDR3nt: TGTGCCAGCAGGTTTTCGACAGGTTGGTCCGGGGAGCTGTTTTTT

d_gene: -
abundance: -
v_gene: TRBV28
j_gene: TRBJ1-1
CDR3aa: CASSLGPGRENTEAFF
CDR3nt: TGTGCCAGCAGTTTAGGGCCCGGACGGGAGAACACTGAAGCTTTCTTT

d_gene: -
abundance: -
v_gene: TRBV2
j_gene: TRBJ1-1
CDR3aa: CASSGQGNTEAFF
CDR3nt: TGTGCCAGCAGTGGGCAGGGGAACACTGAAGCTTTCTTT

d_gene: -
abundance: -
v_gene: TRBV7-2
j_gene: TRBJ1-3
CDR3aa: CASSTTAGNTIYF
CDR3nt: TGTGCCAGCAGTACGACAGCCGGAAACACCATATATTTT

d_gene: -
abundance: -
v_gene: TRBV4-1
j_gene: TRBJ2-1
CDR3aa: CASSQDRVVREGSFF
CDR3nt: TGCGCCAGCAGCCAAGACCGTGTCGTGCGGGAAGGGTCGTTCTTC

d_gene: -
abundance: -
v_gene: TRBV6-5
j_gene: TRBJ1-3
CDR3aa: CATAGTPGNTIYF
CDR3nt: TGTGCCACCGCCGGGACTCCCGGAAACACCATATATTTT

d_gene: TRBD1
abundance: once
v_gene: TRBV5-1
j_gene: TRBJ2-5
CDR3aa: CASSHAGTGQETQYF
CDR3nt: TGCGCCAGCAGCCATGCCGGGACAGGACAAGAGACCCAGTACTTC

d_gene: TRBD2
abundance: -
v_gene: TRBV5-1
j_gene: TRBJ2-1
CDR3aa: CASSLGTSGFNEQFF
CDR3nt: TGCGCCAGCAGCCTAGGGACTAGCGGATTCAATGAGCAGTTCTTC

d_gene: -
abundance: -
v_gene: TRBV6-2/TRBV6-3
j_gene: TRBJ2-1
CDR3aa: CASSRLVGVNEQFF
CDR3nt: TGTGCCAGCAGTCGACTAGTCGGTGTCAATGAGCAGTTCTTC

d_gene: -
abundance: once
v_gene: TRBV7-9
j_gene: TRBJ2-5
CDR3aa: CASSFPRTEQETQYF
CDR3nt: TGTGCCAGCAGTTTCCCCAGGACAGAACAAGAGACCCAGTACTTC

d_gene: -
abundance: once
v_gene: TRBV4-3
j_gene: TRBJ2-7
CDR3aa: CASSQSLSTYEQYF
CDR3nt: TGCGCCAGCAGCCAATCGCTTAGCACCTACGAGCAGTACTTC

d_gene: -
abundance: -
v_gene: TRBV7-3
j_gene: TRBJ2-2
CDR3aa: CASSSLVTAGELFF
CDR3nt: TGTGCCAGCAGCTCCCTAGTTACGGCCGGGGAGCTGTTTTTT

d_gene: TRBD1
abundance: -
v_gene: TRBV29-1
j_gene: TRBJ1-1
CDR3aa: CSVGGPGGASTEAFF
CDR3nt: TGCAGCGTTGGGGGCCCAGGGGGCGCTTCCACTGAAGCTTTCTTT

d_gene: TRBD2
abundance: -
v_gene: TRBV7-9
j_gene: TRBJ2-3
CDR3aa: CASRPLAGRTDTQYF
CDR3nt: TGTGCCAGCAGACCACTAGCGGGCCGCACAGATACGCAGTATTTT

d_gene: -
abundance: -
v_gene: TRBV2
j_gene: TRBJ1-1
CDR3aa: CASSRSRNTEAFF
CDR3nt: TGTGCCAGCAGTCGTTCCAGGAACACTGAAGCTTTCTTT

d_gene: -
abundance: once
v_gene: TRBV19
j_gene: TRBJ2-1
CDR3aa: CASSISGEDYNEQFF
CDR3nt: TGTGCCAGTAGTATTTCGGGGGAGGATTACAATGAGCAGTTCTTC

d_gene: TRBD1
abundance: -
v_gene: TRBV4-3
j_gene: TRBJ2-1
CDR3aa: CASSQEGQASYNEQFF
CDR3nt: TGCGCCAGCAGCCAGGAGGGACAGGCGTCCTACAATGAGCAGTTCTTC

d_gene: -
abundance: -
v_gene: TRBV28
j_gene: TRBJ1-2
CDR3aa: CASSAGGLGGSDGYTF
CDR3nt: TGTGCCAGCAGTGCTGGGGGCCTTGGAGGATCGGATGGCTACACCTTC

d_gene: -
abundance: -
v_gene: TRBV27
j_gene: TRBJ1-4
CDR3aa: CASSLHREGGEKLFF
CDR3nt: TGTGCCAGCAGTTTACACAGGGAAGGGGGTGAAAAACTGTTTTTT

d_gene: -
abundance: -
v_gene: TRBV28
j_gene: TRBJ1-2
CDR3aa: CASLSPLGGNYDYTF
CDR3nt: TGTGCCAGCCTCAGCCCCCTAGGAGGAAACTATGACTACACCTTC

d_gene: -
abundance: -
v_gene: TRBV19
j_gene: TRBJ1-6
CDR3aa: CASSSESSYNSPLHF
CDR3nt: TGTGCCAGTAGCAGCGAGAGCTCCTATAATTCACCCCTCCACTTT

d_gene: -
abundance: -
v_gene: TRBV12-3/TRBV12-4
j_gene: TRBJ1-5
CDR3aa: CASTQAQNQPQHF
CDR3nt: TGTGCCAGCACCCAGGCCCAAAATCAGCCCCAGCATTTT

d_gene: TRBD2
abundance: few
v_gene: TRBV11-2
j_gene: TRBJ2-3
CDR3aa: CASSLGRVNTQYF
CDR3nt: TGTGCCAGCAGCTTGGGGAGGGTAAATACGCAGTATTTT

d_gene: -
abundance: -
v_gene: TRBV28
j_gene: TRBJ1-2
CDR3aa: CASSHYPDRHGYTF
CDR3nt: TGTGCCAGCAGCCACTATCCCGACAGGCATGGCTACACCTTC

d_gene: TRBD1
abundance: -
v_gene: TRBV19
j_gene: TRBJ2-3
CDR3aa: CATGTGSGDTQYF
CDR3nt: TGTGCCACTGGGACAGGGAGTGGAGATACGCAGTATTTT